This TCR beta chain stems from a study of beta chain features in type 1 diabetes (dated by TCRdb to the late 2010s). Broadly, across the study: No differences in mean age, gender distribution, total cell number or subset yield were found between patients and healthy donors. In the study, TCRB repertoires of sorted circulating CD4+ T cell subsets from recently diagnosed type 1 diabetes patients were compared with those of matched healthy donors. A total of about 100,000,000 sorted cells were examined across all samples, and RNA yield correlated strongly with the number of cells per subset. Naive and central memory subsets were obtained from all 30 or so donors, but regulatory and stem cell-like memory subsets were isolated from only 8 patients and roughly 8 healthy donors.

All of the isolated RNA was reverse transcribed with the High Capacity cDNA Reverse Transcription Kit, so expressed TCRB transcripts were sequenced. Deep immunoSEQ sequencing was applied to naive, central memory and regulatory T cell samples, giving an average of about 3.57 million total reads per sample. After sorted cells were lysed in RLT buffer, RNA was extracted with DNase-treated RNeasy Micro or Mini kits, with the choice depending on cell number. To prevent cross-contamination, each cell subset was processed individually, whereas patient and healthy donor samples were processed jointly. Using the immunoSEQ multiplex PCR, TCRB sequences were amplified from cDNA into 87-bp fragments spanning the CDR3 region. Amplicons were sequenced on the Illumina HiSeq platform. In the original analysis: Synthetic template baselines were used to correct PCR bias computationally, reads within Hamming distance 2 were collapsed, and singletons that could not be merged were discarded. Reads were aligned against IMGT to assign V, D and J genes, CDR3 length and insertions or deletions at six rearrangement sites. Within each subset, clonotype counts were normalized to the number of sorted cells before true diversity and Gini coefficients were calculated with the tcR R package. The overlap coefficient, calculated on TCRB nucleotide sequences, was used to quantify repertoire sharing. Out-of-frame TCRB sequences from naive cells were analyzed to stand in for the pre-selection repertoire. This is the immuneACCESS table as TCRdb keeps it, with only in-frame sequences that have V and J called. A part of the clones is gone; compared with another copy, unresolved V genes explain less than half, and the rest is unexplained. V, J and clone size were drawn from that table, and D and trimming were deduced from the DNA. The sample profile shows about 710,000 clones; over 11% of them were found once. The ten largest account for approximately 0.042% of the sample.

Each donor gave one peripheral blood draw, averaging approximately 120 mL, which was collected into heparinised tubes. A BD FACSAria II and a panel including CD45RO, CCR7, CD25, CD127, CD95 and CD27 were used to sort naive, central memory, regulatory and stem cell-like memory CD4+ T cells. All sorted populations exceeded 95% purity. PBMCs were isolated immediately by Lymphoprep density gradient centrifugation and stained directly without culture. So that batch effects would be minimized, each experiment stained and sorted samples in pairs, pairing one healthy donor with one patient. This clone showed up just a few times. The specificity of this receptor is unknown. Per-base quality was not reported, and no clone a single base away is much larger than it. The identical CDR3 is also encoded by other nucleotide sequences in the sample. Points the paper makes about the study in general: Fewer insertions and more nucleotide deletions at VDJ recombination sites were observed in patients with type 1 diabetes, implying thymic rearrangement abnormalities. Naive, central memory and regulatory TCRB repertoires appeared to be more similar among patients than among healthy donors. Sequencing cDNA rather than genomic DNA could over-represent highly expressing activated cells, although activation and CD3 levels did not differ between groups. Because the HLA sub-analyses included only small numbers of individuals, any influence of HLA type on TCRB rearrangement was left unresolved. Shorter templates might have been favored by PCR, but patient and control samples were amplified and corrected together, so both groups would have been affected equally by any skew. A moderate but significant shortening of TCRB CDR3 length was observed in type 1 diabetes patients in all four CD4+ subsets.

Cut back by 3 bases and 5 bases, the V and J ends lie 7 bases apart. Including cysteine and phenylalanine, the CDR3 has 12 amino acids. The sequence is cut down to CDR3 DNA, 36 bases in frame from base 1. Looking up the germline V gene yields CDR1 SGHTA and CDR2 FQGNSA. This clonotype originated in a man in his late teens or twenties with type 1 diabetes. The sequenced sample was naive CD4+ T cells from blood. The cell subset or site label on this specimen signifies: true naive CD4+ T cells. The chain joins TRBV7-2 to TRBJ1-2; the D gene is perhaps TRBD1, from 5 matching bases. The encoded CDR3 is CASSLGGYGYTF. The DNA sequence reads TGTGCCAGCAGCTTGGGGGGTTATGGCTACACCTTC.